Each of the 14 T cell receptor beta chains below was sequenced from the same sample in a study of blood T cell repertoires in COVID-19. Here immunoSEQ multiplex PCR was the method, and the copy in TCRdb shows in-frame clones only, minus some. The sample has approximately 200,000 clones; 84% are singletons. The sequencing sample was made of peripheral blood. The receptors originated from a woman aged 60 to 75 who had recovered from COVID-19.

V usage is TRBV7-8 and J usage is TRBJ2-3, with 11 bases aligning to TRBD2. CDR1 is SGHVS and CDR2 is FQNEAQ in the germline V gene. CDR3 length: 19 amino acids. Trimming cost V 1 base and J 0 bases; bases outside gene matches: 9. For the CDR3, the DNA is TGTGCCAGCAGCTTAGACCTAGCGGGGGGAATCTCTAGCACAGATACGCAGTATTTT. This codes for CASSLDLAGGISSTDTQYF. Complete variable domain (other parts from reference TRBV7-8 and TRBJ2-3): GAGVSQSPRYKVAKRGQDVALRCDPISGHVSLFWYQQALGQGPEFLTYFQNEAQLDKSGLPSDRFFAERPEGSVSTLKIQRTQQEDSAVYLCASSLDLAGGISSTDTQYFGPGTRLTVL.

The J gene is TRBJ2-7, the V gene TRBV19; the D is unclear. Germline CDR1 LNHDA, CDR2 SQIVND (reference sequence). This CDR3 has 14 residues. Trimming shortened V by 4 bases and J by 4 bases, and 14 bases separated the two germline ends. CDR3 protein: CASSRRPGGYEQYF. The CDR3 DNA reads TGTGCCAGTAGTAGAAGGCCAGGTGGTTACGAGCAGTACTTC.

The chain couples TRBV2 to TRBJ1-4; the match to TRBD1 covers 7 bases. The CDR3 length is 15 residues. Trimming took 6 bases from V and 8 from J; bases not matched to a gene: 12. Germline V gene data show CDR1 as SNHLY and CDR2 as FYNNEI. CDR3 sequence: CASSGGTAWGEKLFF. The CDR3 bases are TGTGCCAGCAGCGGCGGGACAGCCTGGGGAGAAAAACTGTTTTTT. Full variable domain (missing parts from reference TRBV2 and TRBJ1-4): EPEVTQTPSHQVTQMGQEVILRCVPISNHLYFYWYRQILGQKVEFLVSFYNNEISEKSEIFDDQFSVERPDGSNFTLKIRSTKLEDSAMYFCASSGGTAWGEKLFFGSGTQLSVL.

V gene TRBV7-3 combines with J gene TRBJ2-2; 11 nucleotides agree with TRBD2. V dropped 5 bases and J dropped 5; count of bases not matched to a gene: 7. This CDR3 comprises 16 residues. Germline V CDR1 and CDR2: SGHTA, FQGTGA. The CDR3 reads CASSPRLAGRTGELFF. CDR3 in DNA: TGTGCCAGCAGCCCAAGACTAGCGGGGAGAACCGGGGAGCTGTTTTTT.

The J gene is TRBJ1-5, the V gene TRBV20-1, with TRBD1 matching over 7 bases. The germline CDR1 and CDR2 sequences are DFQATT and SNEGSKA (reference sequence). J gave up 0 bases and V 3 bases, and 14 bases lay outside the gene matches. CDR3 length: 18 residues. This CDR3 reads CSASPQQGPSYSNQPQHF. The CDR3 coding sequence is TGCAGTGCTAGTCCCCAACAGGGGCCTTCGTATAGCAATCAGCCCCAGCATTTT.

The chain employs TRBV7-6 and TRBJ2-2; 7 nucleotides match TRBD1. V was clipped by 5 bases and J by 1 base; unmatched bases: 10. Germline V gene sequence: CDR1 SGHVS, CDR2 FNYEAQ. The CDR3 length is 17 residues. CDR3 sequence reads: CASSAKTGIGNTGELFF. The CDR3 DNA reads as TGTGCCAGCAGCGCCAAGACAGGGATAGGGAACACCGGGGAGCTGTTTTTT.

This chain links TRBV5-6 with TRBJ1-2; 8 positions agree with TRBD1. The CDR3 has 15 amino acids. The trim removed 0 bases at V and 4 bases at J, leaving 5 bases unmatched. Germline loops: CDR1 SGHDT, CDR2 YYEEEE. CDR3 in amino acids: CASSLGQGWAYGYTF. CDR3 bases: TGTGCCAGCAGCTTGGGACAGGGGTGGGCCTATGGCTACACCTTC.

The chain employs TRBV30 and TRBJ1-2; D gene ambiguous. Deletions cut 2 bases from V and 4 bases from J, with 11 bases between. Per the germline V gene, CDR1 is GTSNPN and CDR2 is SVGIG (reference sequence). The CDR3 covers 13 residues. The CDR3 is CAWSKVGRYGYTF. The CDR3, as DNA: TGTGCCTGGAGTAAGGTGGGCCGCTATGGCTACACCTTC.

The rearrangement uses TRBV30 and TRBJ1-1; D is uncertain. V was trimmed by 4 bases and J by 0 bases, leaving 9 bases between them. Per germline, CDR1 GTSNPN and CDR2 SVGIG (reference sequence). The CDR3 totals 13 residues. The CDR3 DNA reads as TGTGCCTGGACAGTCAAAATGAACACTGAAGCTTTCTTT. Translated, it gives CAWTVKMNTEAFF.

This clone has a handful of counts. The V gene is TRBV9, the J gene TRBJ2-3, with TRBD2 matching over 9 bases. CDR1 SGDLS and CDR2 YYNGEE come from the germline V gene. Trimming removed 4 bases from V and 0 bases from J; junction bases left unmatched: 6. This CDR3 spans 16 amino acids. The CDR3 loop is CASSFSSGGSTDTQYF. DNA of the CDR3: TGTGCCAGCAGCTTCAGTAGCGGGGGAAGCACAGATACGCAGTATTTT.

This sequence joins TRBV12-3 or TRBV12-4 and TRBJ2-3; possibly TRBD1 for D (6 bases). V was shortened by 6 bases and J by 2 bases, with 9 bases between the two germline ends. This CDR3 comprises 13 residues. DNA of the CDR3: TGTGCCAGCAGATGGACAGACACAGATACGCAGTATTTT. This encodes CASRWTDTDTQYF.

J is TRBJ2-5 and V is TRBV9, with TRBD1 matching 7 bases. Germline CDR1 and CDR2: SGDLS and YYNGEE. This CDR3 has 13 residues. The J segment lost 5 bases and the V segment lost 4 bases, leaving 5 bases of the junction unmatched. This CDR3 is CASSTGTAETQYF. For the CDR3, the DNA is TGTGCCAGCAGCACCGGGACAGCGGAGACCCAGTACTTC.

V is TRBV30 and J is TRBJ2-2; no clear D gene. Deletions cut 4 bases from V and 1 base from J, with 7 bases between. CDR1 is GTSNPN, CDR2 SVGIG, per germline (reference sequence). This CDR3 is 13 amino acids long. The CDR3 DNA is TGTGCCTGGACGGGTCTGAACACCGGGGAGCTGTTTTTT. Its protein is CAWTGLNTGELFF.

This sequence joins TRBV5-6 and TRBJ1-6; no clear D gene. Germline V gene data show CDR1 as SGHDT and CDR2 as YYEEEE. This CDR3 region has 15 residues. Trimming cost V 3 bases and J 4 bases, with 11 bases left between them. The chain's CDR3 is CASSSRSPYNSPLHF. In DNA, the CDR3 is TGTGCCAGCAGCTCCCGGTCACCGTATAATTCACCCCTCCACTTT.